These T cell receptor beta chains were read from a single sample in a study of T cells in Graves' hyperthyroidism and ophthalmopathy. From the multiplex PCR reads, TCRdb called clonotypes with MiXCR, one entry per CDR3 protein. The sample comprises around 500,000 distinct CDR3 sequences, 15% to 20% of which are singletons, and roughly 29% rests with the top ten. Sequencing was performed on blood. These receptors were obtained from a woman under 40 with Graves' ophthalmopathy. CDR3s include the opening cysteine and the closing phenylalanine or tryptophan. Each record gives: V gene, D gene, clone size, J gene, CDR3 DNA, CDR3 protein. D genes are given only for firm matches. Clone size, where shown, is once, few, many, or a class for clones that have expanded.

V gene: TRBV12-5; D gene: NA; clone size: few; J gene: TRBJ1-2; CDR3 DNA: TGTGCTAGTGACATAAACCGGGACTTAAGGACCTATATGGAAGGCTACACCTTC; CDR3 protein: CASDINRDLRTYMEGYTF
V gene: TRBV7-2; D gene: NA; clone size: many; J gene: TRBJ2-7; CDR3 DNA: TGTGCCAGCAGCTTAGAACTAGTTGAACCACAGCAGTACTTC; CDR3 protein: CASSLELVEPQQYF
V gene: TRBV20-1; D gene: TRBD1; clone size: many; J gene: TRBJ1-1; CDR3 DNA: TGCAGTGCTAGAGATTCCCGCTCCCGCGGACAGGACGTGAACACTGAAGCTTTCTTT; CDR3 protein: CSARDSRSRGQDVNTEAFF
V gene: TRBV5-1; D gene: NA; clone size: NA; J gene: TRBJ2-5; CDR3 DNA: TGCGCCAGCAGCTTAGGTCTGAGGCAGGGCCCGGAGACCCAGTACTTC; CDR3 protein: CASSLGLRQGPETQYF
V gene: TRBV20-1; D gene: NA; clone size: NA; J gene: TRBJ2-5; CDR3 DNA: TGCAGCGACTCATCGGACCAAGAGACCCAGTACTTC; CDR3 protein: CSDSSDQETQYF
V gene: TRBV24-1; D gene: TRBD1; clone size: many; J gene: TRBJ2-1; CDR3 DNA: TGTGCCACCAGTGATGGCAGGGGGCGTGAGCAGTTCTTC; CDR3 protein: CATSDGRGREQFF
V gene: TRBV18; D gene: TRBD1; clone size: NA; J gene: TRBJ1-3; CDR3 DNA: TGTGCCAGCTCACCGCGACAGGGGATTGGAAACACCATATATTTT; CDR3 protein: CASSPRQGIGNTIYF
V gene: TRBV20-1; D gene: TRBD2; clone size: many; J gene: TRBJ2-1; CDR3 DNA: TGCAGTGCTCCGGGACTAGCGGGAGGGGGACGTGAGCAGTTCTTC; CDR3 protein: CSAPGLAGGGREQFF
V gene: TRBV12-3/TRBV12-4; D gene: NA; clone size: many; J gene: TRBJ1-5; CDR3 DNA: TGTGCCAGCAGTTTTTCGGGGGGTCCCAATCAGCCCCAGCATTTT; CDR3 protein: CASSFSGGPNQPQHF
V gene: TRBV29-1; D gene: NA; clone size: NA; J gene: TRBJ2-3; CDR3 DNA: TGCAGCGTTGATGGGACACTAAGCACAGATACGCAGTATTTT; CDR3 protein: CSVDGTLSTDTQYF
V gene: TRBV29-1; D gene: NA; clone size: few; J gene: TRBJ1-2; CDR3 DNA: TGCAGCGTTGAAGAAGCCCGCGAAAGGTATGGCTACACCTTC; CDR3 protein: CSVEEARERYGYTF
V gene: TRBV11-2; D gene: TRBD2; clone size: many; J gene: TRBJ2-3; CDR3 DNA: TGTGCCAGCAGCGAATCCGGGACTAGCGGAGGGGTAGATACGCAGTATTTT; CDR3 protein: CASSESGTSGGVDTQYF
V gene: TRBV12-3/TRBV12-4; D gene: NA; clone size: many; J gene: TRBJ2-3; CDR3 DNA: TGTGCCAGCAGTTTAGGCGTGACGGATACGCAGTATTTT; CDR3 protein: CASSLGVTDTQYF
V gene: TRBV29-1; D gene: NA; clone size: few; J gene: TRBJ2-2; CDR3 DNA: TGCAGCGGCCGAGGGGGGGCTGCGAACACCGGGGAGCTGTTTTTT; CDR3 protein: CSGRGGAANTGELFF
V gene: TRBV5-6; D gene: TRBD1; clone size: many; J gene: TRBJ1-2; CDR3 DNA: TGTGCCAGCAGCCCCGACAGGGTTCTTGGCTACACCTTC; CDR3 protein: CASSPDRVLGYTF
V gene: TRBV25-1; D gene: NA; clone size: few; J gene: TRBJ2-4; CDR3 DNA: TGTGCCAGCAGTGATACACTAGTGGGGGACCAAAACATTCAGTACTTC; CDR3 protein: CASSDTLVGDQNIQYF
V gene: TRBV20-1; D gene: TRBD2; clone size: many; J gene: TRBJ2-5; CDR3 DNA: TGCAGTGCTAGAGCGGGTGGGAGGGCCTTGGAGACCCAGTACTTC; CDR3 protein: CSARAGGRALETQYF
V gene: TRBV4-3; D gene: TRBD2; clone size: NA; J gene: TRBJ2-1; CDR3 DNA: TGCGCCAGCAGCCAAGAACTAGCGGTAGAAGGGTATGAGCAGTTCTTC; CDR3 protein: CASSQELAVEGYEQFF
V gene: TRBV7-9; D gene: NA; clone size: NA; J gene: TRBJ2-7; CDR3 DNA: TGTGCCAGCAGCTTAGGGTTTGCGGAGGCCCTCTACGAGCAGTACTTC; CDR3 protein: CASSLGFAEALYEQYF
V gene: TRBV29-1; D gene: TRBD1; clone size: NA; J gene: TRBJ1-1; CDR3 DNA: TGCAGCGTAACAGGGGGCGAGGGCACTGAAGCTTTCTTT; CDR3 protein: CSVTGGEGTEAFF
V gene: TRBV7-3; D gene: NA; clone size: few; J gene: TRBJ2-2; CDR3 DNA: TGTGCCAGCAGCCTGATGACTGCCTGGAACACCGGGGAGCTGTTTTTT; CDR3 protein: CASSLMTAWNTGELFF
V gene: TRBV28; D gene: NA; clone size: many; J gene: TRBJ1-6; CDR3 DNA: TGTGCCAGCAGTCAGGTTAAAGGACAGTCCCTAACAGCCCTCCACTTT; CDR3 protein: CASSQVKGQSLTALHF
V gene: TRBV6-1; D gene: TRBD2; clone size: NA; J gene: TRBJ2-2; CDR3 DNA: TGTGCCAGCAGGAGCGGGAGTTACACCGGGGAGCTGTTTTTT; CDR3 protein: CASRSGSYTGELFF
V gene: TRBV18; D gene: NA; clone size: many; J gene: TRBJ2-7; CDR3 DNA: TGTGCCAGCTCTCCTACAGGGAACGAGCAGTACTTC; CDR3 protein: CASSPTGNEQYF
V gene: TRBV11-2; D gene: TRBD1; clone size: many; J gene: TRBJ1-2; CDR3 DNA: TGTGCCAGCAGCAGTGTGACAGGGATCGATGGCTACACCTTC; CDR3 protein: CASSSVTGIDGYTF
V gene: TRBV12-3/TRBV12-4; D gene: TRBD1; clone size: many; J gene: TRBJ1-2; CDR3 DNA: TGTGCCAGCAGTTCGCAGACAGGGATTGGTGGCTACACCTTC; CDR3 protein: CASSSQTGIGGYTF
V gene: TRBV6-1; D gene: NA; clone size: NA; J gene: TRBJ1-2; CDR3 DNA: TGTGCCAGCCGGGACCTAGGGGGCTACACCTTC; CDR3 protein: CASRDLGGYTF
V gene: TRBV5-1; D gene: TRBD2; clone size: many; J gene: TRBJ2-1; CDR3 DNA: TGCGCCAGCAACCTAGCGGGAGAGCGGTACAATGAGCAGTTCTTC; CDR3 protein: CASNLAGERYNEQFF
V gene: TRBV29-1; D gene: TRBD2; clone size: NA; J gene: TRBJ2-5; CDR3 DNA: TGCAGCGTTGCCCTAGCTAGCGGGAGGAGTGAGACCCAGTACTTC; CDR3 protein: CSVALASGRSETQYF
V gene: TRBV19; D gene: TRBD1; clone size: NA; J gene: TRBJ2-5; CDR3 DNA: TGTGCCAGTAGTGTCACGGGACAGGGGGGTGGGGAGACCCAGTGCTTC; CDR3 protein: CASSVTGQGGGETQCF
V gene: TRBV11-2; D gene: NA; clone size: many; J gene: TRBJ2-7; CDR3 DNA: TGTGCCAGCAGCCCCCGGGACCGATCCTACGAGCAGTACTTC; CDR3 protein: CASSPRDRSYEQYF
V gene: TRBV6-5; D gene: NA; clone size: many; J gene: TRBJ1-1; CDR3 DNA: TGTGCCAGCAGTTACTCGTTTGCGTCTCCGAACGCTGAAGCTTTCTTT; CDR3 protein: CASSYSFASPNAEAFF
V gene: TRBV24-1; D gene: NA; clone size: many; J gene: TRBJ2-1; CDR3 DNA: TGTGCCACCAGTGACCCGGGACGGAGCTCCAATGAGCAGTTCTTC; CDR3 protein: CATSDPGRSSNEQFF
V gene: TRBV4-1; D gene: TRBD1; clone size: NA; J gene: TRBJ2-6; CDR3 DNA: TGCGCCAGCAGCCGAGAACAGGGGGCCCTCTCTGGGGCCAACGTCCTGACTTTC; CDR3 protein: CASSREQGALSGANVLTF
V gene: TRBV28; D gene: TRBD2; clone size: NA; J gene: TRBJ2-1; CDR3 DNA: TGTGCCAGCAGTTTTTTCGGCGGGAGTTTTAGTGAGCAGTTCTTC; CDR3 protein: CASSFFGGSFSEQFF
V gene: TRBV7-6; D gene: NA; clone size: NA; J gene: TRBJ2-5; CDR3 DNA: TGTGCCAGCAGCTTTGTGCTGGAGACCCAGTACTTC; CDR3 protein: CASSFVLETQYF
V gene: TRBV19; D gene: NA; clone size: NA; J gene: TRBJ2-5; CDR3 DNA: TGTGCCAGTAGTAAGGAGTTCAGCGTCGATATCCCGCTGCAAGAGACCCAGTACTTC; CDR3 protein: CASSKEFSVDIPLQETQYF
V gene: TRBV5-1; D gene: TRBD1; clone size: many; J gene: TRBJ1-1; CDR3 DNA: TGCGCCAGCAGCTATCAGACAGGGGCAGACGGTAGGACTGAAGCTTTCTTT; CDR3 protein: CASSYQTGADGRTEAFF
V gene: TRBV14; D gene: NA; clone size: many; J gene: TRBJ2-7; CDR3 DNA: TGTGCCAGCAGCCAAGACGGTAGGGGGTGGTACGAGCAGTACTTC; CDR3 protein: CASSQDGRGWYEQYF
V gene: TRBV28; D gene: NA; clone size: many; J gene: TRBJ1-1; CDR3 DNA: TGTGCCAGCAGTTTAATGTGGGAGGGCACTGAAGCTTTCTTT; CDR3 protein: CASSLMWEGTEAFF
V gene: TRBV5-6; D gene: NA; clone size: many; J gene: TRBJ2-5; CDR3 DNA: TGTGCCAGCAGCTTGGAGGGGCTGGAGACCCAGTACTTC; CDR3 protein: CASSLEGLETQYF
V gene: TRBV20-1; D gene: TRBD2; clone size: NA; J gene: TRBJ2-1; CDR3 DNA: TGCAGTGCTAGGGGACTAGCGGGATCGGTTAATGAGCAGTTCTTC; CDR3 protein: CSARGLAGSVNEQFF
V gene: TRBV24-1; D gene: NA; clone size: few; J gene: TRBJ2-1; CDR3 DNA: TGTGCCACCAGTGATTCCGGACGCCCTTTCTCCTACAATGAGCAGTTCTTC; CDR3 protein: CATSDSGRPFSYNEQFF
V gene: TRBV28; D gene: NA; clone size: few; J gene: TRBJ2-7; CDR3 DNA: TGTGCCAGCTCGGAACGGAAAGGCCCCTACGAGCAGTACTTC; CDR3 protein: CASSERKGPYEQYF
V gene: TRBV19; D gene: NA; clone size: NA; J gene: TRBJ2-3; CDR3 DNA: TGTGCCAGTAGTCTCCGCTCCCCGGGACAATTTATCCCAGATACGCAGTATTTT; CDR3 protein: CASSLRSPGQFIPDTQYF